The clone carrying this T cell receptor beta chain turned up a few times. This specimen comes from a study of shared clonotypes between healthy human individuals. This CDR3 spans 15 amino acids. The V and J ends lost 0 bases and 5 bases respectively, with 11 bases between them. Germline lookup yields CDR1 MNHNY and CDR2 SVGAGI (reference sequence). Sequencing was performed with immunoSEQ multiplex PCR; in TCRdb, only in-frame clones are kept and a portion is missing. This sample has around 2.5 million clones; approximately 93% occur once, and the top ten carry around 0.37%. The clonotype comes from a man between 18 and 29 years old in good health. Some clones in this sample may be carry-over from other donors' samples. The material sequenced was naive CD4+ T cells from PBMCs. Subset defined: CD45RA+ positively selected. The chain links TRBV6-6 to TRBJ1-5, with D unclear. The CDR3 protein is CASSYSRQSHQPQHF. CDR3 bases: TGTGCCAGCAGTTACTCGAGGCAGAGCCATCAGCCCCAGCATTTT.